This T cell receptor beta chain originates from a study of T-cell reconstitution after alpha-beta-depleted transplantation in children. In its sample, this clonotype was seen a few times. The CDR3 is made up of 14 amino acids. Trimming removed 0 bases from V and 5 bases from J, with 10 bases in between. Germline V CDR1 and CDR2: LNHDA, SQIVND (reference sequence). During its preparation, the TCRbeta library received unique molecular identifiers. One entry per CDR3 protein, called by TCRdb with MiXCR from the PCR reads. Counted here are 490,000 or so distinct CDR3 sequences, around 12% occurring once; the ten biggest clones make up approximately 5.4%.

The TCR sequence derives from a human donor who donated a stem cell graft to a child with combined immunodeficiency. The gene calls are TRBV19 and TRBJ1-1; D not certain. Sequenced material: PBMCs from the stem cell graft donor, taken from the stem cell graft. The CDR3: CASSIEAPGTEAFF. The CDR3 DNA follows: TGTGCCAGTAGTATAGAGGCCCCTGGGACTGAAGCTTTCTTT. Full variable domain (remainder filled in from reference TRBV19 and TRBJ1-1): DGGITQSPKYLFRKEGQNVTLSCEQNLNHDAMYWYRQDPGQGLRLIYYSQIVNDFQKGDIAEGYSVSREKKESFPLTVTSAQKNPTAFYLCASSIEAPGTEAFFGQGTRLTVV.